What follows are 20 T cell receptor beta chains derived from one specimen sequenced in a study of cytomegalovirus exposure and HLA in healthy donors. This PCR relied on a set of 60 Vbeta primers and 13 Jbeta primers. The protocol was immunoSEQ multiplex PCR, while the TCRdb copy is restricted to in-frame clones and leaves out a portion. The sample contains around 150,000 clones, approximately 84% of which appear only once. Sequencing was done on a sample of PBMCs. The source of these receptors is a male donor in good health and CMV-seropositive.

The gene calls are TRBV4-1 and TRBJ1-2; tentative D call: TRBD1 (5 bases). V lost 3 bases, J lost 1 base, and 12 bases lay in between. There are 15 residues in the CDR3. Germline V CDR1 and CDR2: MGHRA, YSYEKL. CDR3 in amino acids: CASSHRRGINYGYTF. CDR3 coding DNA: TGCGCCAGCAGCCATCGAAGGGGAATTAACTATGGCTACACCTTC.

The chain recombines TRBV6-5 with TRBJ2-5, with D perhaps TRBD2 (6 bases). Judging by the DNA end, TRBJ2-7 fits better; the J call may be wrong. CDR3 length equals 15 residues. Per germline, CDR1 MNHEY and CDR2 SVGAGI. The CDR3 loop reads CASRGGGYETYEQYF. The CDR3 DNA sequence: TGTGCCAGCAGAGGTGGGGGGTACGAGACCTACGAGCAGTACTTC.

The rearrangement uses TRBV5-4 and TRBJ2-7, with D possibly matching TRBD2 (8 bases). The CDR3 runs 16 residues. V was pared by 4 bases and J by 7 bases, with 24 bases between. Germline CDR1 is SGHNT and CDR2 is YYREEE (reference sequence). The CDR3 bases are TGTGCCAGCAGCCCATCAGGGGGAGCGGGAGCCGGGGAGCAGTACTTC. It specifies CASSPSGGAGAGEQYF.

The chain recombines TRBV7-8 with TRBJ2-1, with 9 bases that match TRBD2. The CDR3 runs to 15 residues. Germline V lookup: CDR1 SGHVS, CDR2 FQNEAQ. Trimming removed 3 bases from V and 8 bases from J; junction bases left unmatched: 8. This CDR3 reads CASSFGLAGFDEQFF. The CDR3 coding sequence is TGTGCCAGCAGCTTCGGCCTAGCGGGATTCGATGAGCAGTTCTTC.

The rearrangement uses TRBV21-1 and TRBJ2-3; whether TRBD1, the table's D call, matches the DNA was not checked. TRBV21-1 is deemed a pseudogene. The CDR3 has 16 residues. For the CDR3, the DNA is TGTGCCAGCAGCAATGACCCCAACAGGTACAATGATACGCAGTATTTT. Protein product: CASSNDPNRYNDTQYF.

The rearrangement links TRBV6-5 to TRBJ2-1; 8 positions agree with TRBD1. CDR1 is MNHEY, CDR2 SVGAGI, per germline. Germline trimming cut 2 bases from V and 1 base from J; bases unmatched to any gene: 4. The CDR3 spans 16 residues. CDR3 region: CASSYTGGRSYNEQFF. The CDR3 DNA is TGTGCCAGCAGTTACACAGGGGGACGTTCCTACAATGAGCAGTTCTTC.

This clone was recorded once. The chain is built from TRBV6-5 and TRBJ2-7; 7 bases are a match to TRBD1. The CDR3 spans 13 residues. Trimming at V came to 5 bases and at J to 3 bases, leaving 4 bases not matched to a gene. Germline values: CDR1 MNHEY, CDR2 SVGAGI. The CDR3 spells CASSRDRNYEQYF. The DNA of the CDR3 is TGTGCCAGCAGTCGGGACAGAAACTACGAGCAGTACTTC.

The chain joins TRBV14 to TRBJ2-1; no clear D gene. There are 11 residues in the CDR3. Germline V gene sequence: CDR1 SGHDN, CDR2 FVKESK. Between the trimmed V and J ends, which lost 4 bases and 7 bases, there was a span of 5 bases. The CDR3 here is CASSLGNEQFF. The CDR3 DNA reads as TGTGCCAGCAGCCTCGGGAATGAGCAGTTCTTC.

The genes are TRBV7-2 and TRBJ2-7; a weak D match, TRBD2 (7 bases). Germline V lookup: CDR1 SGHTA, CDR2 FQGNSA. CDR3 length equals 16 residues. V was cut by 2 bases and J by 3 bases, with 17 bases left in between. CDR3: CASSLYGGRRDYEQYF. The CDR3 region has the DNA TGTGCCAGCAGCTTATACGGGGGGCGGAGAGACTACGAGCAGTACTTC. Full variable domain (outside the CDR3, taken from reference TRBV7-2 and TRBJ2-7): GAGVSQSPSNKVTEKGKDVELRCDPISGHTALYWYRQSLGQGLEFLIYFQGNSAPDKSGLPSDRFSAERTGGSVSTLTIQRTQQEDSAVYLCASSLYGGRRDYEQYFGPGTRLTVT.

This chain links TRBV7-6 with TRBJ2-6; TRBD1 aligns across 9 bases. The length of the CDR3 is 18 residues. From germline, CDR1 is SGHVS and CDR2 FNYEAQ. The J segment lost 3 bases and the V segment lost 4 bases, leaving 10 bases of the junction unmatched. CDR3 loop: CASSSAKTGGGGANVLTF. CDR3 bases: TGTGCCAGCAGCTCCGCTAAGACAGGGGGAGGTGGGGCCAACGTCCTGACTTTC.

The chain combines TRBV19 with TRBJ1-2; D is undetermined. V was pared by 4 bases and J by 6 bases, with 21 bases between. CDR1 is LNHDA and CDR2 is SQIVND in the germline V gene (reference sequence). The CDR3 spans 16 residues. The chain's CDR3 is CASSTGGEGARNGYTF. The CDR3 DNA reads TGTGCCAGTAGTACTGGTGGGGAGGGAGCTCGCAATGGCTACACCTTC.

The CDR3 DNA reads TGTGCCAGTGGCGGACAGGCGACTAATGAAAAACTGTTTTTT. Protein sequence: CASGGQATNEKLFF. The chain links TRBV19 to TRBJ1-4; 7 nucleotides align to TRBD1. The germline gives CDR1 LNHDA, CDR2 SQIVND (reference sequence). CDR3 size: 14 residues. Trimming at V came to 8 bases and at J to 2 bases, leaving 5 bases not matched to a gene.

This clone was picked up a small number of times. This sequence joins TRBV14 and TRBJ2-7; D not resolved. The germline gives CDR1 SGHDN, CDR2 FVKESK. V dropped 0 bases and J dropped 6 bases, with 15 bases sitting between them. This CDR3 region has 15 residues. The CDR3 DNA reads as TGTGCCAGCAGCCAAGAAAGGAGTTTTTTGCTCGAGCAGTACTTC. Amino acids: CASSQERSFLLEQYF.

This chain uses TRBV28 with TRBJ2-5, with TRBD2 as a possible D gene (5 bases). V was cut by 6 bases and J by 4 bases, with 18 bases left in between. The CDR3 is 15 amino acids. CDR1 and CDR2 (germline): MDHEN, SYDVKM. The CDR3 coding sequence is TGTGCCAGCAGCCCCCGGGCGGGCCTAGGAGAGACCCAGTACTTC. It specifies CASSPRAGLGETQYF.

This chain connects TRBV27 to TRBJ2-7; perhaps TRBD1 as D (6 bases). Looked up from germline, CDR1 is MNHEY and CDR2 is SMNVEV (reference sequence). This CDR3 comprises 13 residues. The V end lost 8 bases, the J end lost 8 bases, and 19 bases lay between the germline ends. The CDR3 nucleotides are TGTGCCAGCGCTCCTTGGGCAGGGGTACAGCAGTACTTC. This sequence encodes CASAPWAGVQQYF.

The chain recombines TRBV5-4 with TRBJ2-3; TRBD2 aligns across 10 bases. This CDR3 is built from 19 residues. Germline CDR1 and CDR2: SGHNT and YYREEE (reference sequence). Trimming cost V 4 bases and J 0 bases; bases outside gene matches: 14. Written as DNA, the CDR3 is TGTGCCAGCAGCCGCCGGGGTGAGAGCGGGAGGGTTAGCACAGATACGCAGTATTTT. It codes for CASSRRGESGRVSTDTQYF.

The chain is built from TRBV19 and TRBJ1-4, with 8 positions matching TRBD1. Germline CDR1 LNHDA, CDR2 SQIVND (reference sequence). Trimming cost V 7 bases and J 7 bases; bases outside gene matches: 17. The CDR3 length is 17 residues. In nucleotides, the CDR3 is TGTGCCAGTACCGGGACAGGTGATCCGGCTCGAGGTGAAAAACTGTTTTTT. The encoded protein is CASTGTGDPARGEKLFF. The complete variable domain, with remaining parts taken from reference TRBV19 and TRBJ1-4, reads DGGITQSPKYLFRKEGQNVTLSCEQNLNHDAMYWYRQDPGQGLRLIYYSQIVNDFQKGDIAEGYSVSREKKESFPLTVTSAQKNPTAFYLCASTGTGDPARGEKLFFGSGTQLSVL.

This rearrangement joins TRBV27 to TRBJ1-1, with D possibly matching TRBD1 (6 bases). Between the trimmed V and J ends, which lost 5 bases and 6 bases, there was a span of 13 bases. The germline V gene encodes CDR1 MNHEY and CDR2 SMNVEV (reference sequence). The CDR3 length is 13 residues. The CDR3 spells CASSRYRVAEAFF. Here the CDR3 DNA reads TGTGCCAGCAGTCGGTACAGGGTCGCTGAAGCTTTCTTT.

The gene calls are TRBV7-9 and TRBJ1-3, with D uncertain. CDR3 length: 15 residues. Trimming left V 5 bases short and J 1 base short, with 12 bases between. In germline, CDR1 is SEHNR, CDR2 FQNEAQ (reference sequence). The CDR3: CASSRNEGSGNTIYF. The CDR3 region has the DNA TGTGCCAGCAGCCGTAACGAGGGATCTGGAAACACCATATATTTT.

The rearrangement joins TRBV27 to TRBJ2-7, with 7 bases fitting TRBD2. The germline V gene encodes CDR1 MNHEY and CDR2 SMNVEV (reference sequence). The CDR3 contains 15 residues. J lost 5 bases, V lost 4 bases, and 11 bases had no gene match. The CDR3 region has the DNA TGTGCCAGCAGTTCCCGTAGCGGGCGTAGGGACGAGCAGTACTTC. This encodes CASSSRSGRRDEQYF.